Below, 23 T cell receptor beta chains from the same sample are listed, as sequenced in a study of blood T cell repertoires in COVID-19. Using immunoSEQ multiplex PCR, the repertoire was profiled, and TCRdb retains in-frame clones only, with some absent. The sample includes about 92,000 clones, about 80% of them seen just once. The sample was peripheral blood. The receptors stem from a woman aged 70 to 79 with acute or convalescent COVID-19.

This clone occurred a few times. The chain carries TRBV14 and TRBJ2-1; 9 bases map to TRBD2. Unmatched junction bases numbered 8, after V lost 4 bases and J lost 1 base. Germline CDR1 is SGHDN and CDR2 is FVKESK. The CDR3 has 17 residues. For the CDR3, the DNA is TGTGCCAGCAGCCCTTTCTTAGCGGGAGTGTCCTACAATGAGCAGTTCTTC. This codes for CASSPFLAGVSYNEQFF.

This chain joins TRBV9 and TRBJ1-1; maybe TRBD1 (5 bases). Per germline, CDR1 SGDLS and CDR2 YYNGEE. The ends were cut back, 0 bases at V and 4 bases at J, with 19 bases in the middle. The CDR3 covers 17 residues. CDR3 coding DNA: TGTGCCAGCAGCGTAGGGCCTTTTCAGGGTATGGGCACTGAAGCTTTCTTT. This translates into CASSVGPFQGMGTEAFF. The whole variable domain, filled in from reference TRBV9 and TRBJ1-1, reads DSGVTQTPKHLITATGQRVTLRCSPRSGDLSVYWYQQSLDQGLQFLIQYYNGEERAKGNILERFSAQQFPDLHSELNLSSLELGDSALYFCASSVGPFQGMGTEAFFGQGTRLTVV.

This sequence joins TRBV27 and TRBJ2-7, with D perhaps TRBD1 (5 bases). CDR1 MNHEY and CDR2 SMNVEV come from the germline V gene (reference sequence). Trimming removed 5 bases from V and 4 bases from J, with 9 bases in between. This CDR3 spans 12 amino acids. The CDR3 protein is CASSSQGYEQYF. In DNA form, the CDR3 reads TGTGCCAGCAGTAGCCAGGGTTACGAGCAGTACTTC.

This chain uses TRBV9 with TRBJ2-7; perhaps TRBD2 as D (6 bases). Trimming removed 4 bases at V and 0 bases at J, with 11 bases between. The CDR3 covers 14 residues. Germline values: CDR1 SGDLS, CDR2 YYNGEE. The CDR3 is CASSLGGSSYEQYF. As DNA, the CDR3 is TGTGCCAGCAGCCTCGGGGGATCCTCCTACGAGCAGTACTTC.

V is TRBV27 and J is TRBJ2-7; 9 bases agree with TRBD2. Germline CDR1 MNHEY, CDR2 SMNVEV (reference sequence). Trimming took 5 bases from V and 7 from J; bases not matched to a gene: 12. The CDR3 extends over 15 amino acids. The chain's CDR3 is CASSPLVRGGGEQYF. The CDR3 DNA sequence: TGTGCCAGCAGTCCTCTTGTGCGGGGGGGCGGAGAGCAGTACTTC.

The chain carries TRBV19 and TRBJ2-7; 9 positions agree with TRBD1. Germline trimming cut 5 bases from V and 1 base from J; bases unmatched to any gene: 6. The germline V gene has CDR1 LNHDA and CDR2 SQIVND (reference sequence). CDR3 length: 15 amino acids. Written as DNA, the CDR3 is TGTGCCAGTAGTCGTACAGGGGGCGAATCCTACGAGCAGTACTTC. This sequence encodes CASSRTGGESYEQYF.

The chain has TRBV3-1 (or the pseudogene TRBV3-2) and TRBJ1-2; 8 bases match TRBD1. The ends lost 4 bases at V and 5 bases at J; junction bases unmatched: 3. The CDR3 contains 13 residues. Germline V gene sequence: CDR1 LGHDT, CDR2 YNNKEL (reference sequence). The CDR3 is CASSRRQGYGYTF. In DNA form, the CDR3 reads TGTGCCAGCAGCCGAAGACAGGGGTATGGCTACACCTTC.

This sequence joins TRBV6-5 and TRBJ2-3, with D possibly TRBD2 on 5 matching bases. CDR3 length: 13 amino acids. With 6 bases removed from V and 7 bases from J, the gap between germline ends came to 14 bases. Per the germline V gene, CDR1 is MNHEY and CDR2 is SVGAGI. This chain's CDR3 is CASRGRGMYTQYF. CDR3 nucleotides: TGTGCCAGCAGAGGAAGAGGGATGTATACGCAGTATTTT.

The rearrangement joins TRBV4-2 to TRBJ2-2; 11 positions agree with TRBD2. Germline V gene data show CDR1 as LGHNA and CDR2 as YNFKEQ. The CDR3 consists of 18 residues. The trim removed 2 bases at V and 7 bases at J, leaving 12 bases unmatched. The chain's CDR3 is CASSQKASGRTSGGELFF. DNA of the CDR3: TGTGCCAGCAGCCAAAAGGCTAGCGGGAGGACCTCTGGCGGGGAGCTGTTTTTT.

The chain carries TRBV9 and TRBJ2-1, with 11 bases aligning to TRBD2. From germline, CDR1 is SGDLS and CDR2 YYNGEE. Unmatched junction bases numbered 9, after V lost 3 bases and J lost 7 bases. This CDR3 is 16 amino acids long. The chain's CDR3 is CASSADSGGAGNEQFF. The CDR3 region has the DNA TGTGCCAGCAGCGCTGATAGCGGGGGGGCTGGGAATGAGCAGTTCTTC.

This sequence joins TRBV5-4 and TRBJ1-4; TRBD1 matches 7 bases. CDR3 length: 13 residues. After removal of 4 bases from V and 5 bases from J, the junction contained 2 bases not matched to a gene. Per germline, CDR1 SGHNT and CDR2 YYREEE (reference sequence). The chain's CDR3 is CASSPGQNEKLFF. The DNA of the CDR3 is TGTGCCAGCAGCCCGGGACAGAATGAAAAACTGTTTTTT.

This chain uses TRBV28 with TRBJ2-5; 10 nucleotides agree with TRBD1. The germline V gene has CDR1 MDHEN and CDR2 SYDVKM. Trimming removed 6 bases from V and 4 bases from J; junction bases left unmatched: 11. This CDR3 has 16 amino acids. Here the CDR3 reads CASSTRDRGFGETQYF. The CDR3 bases are TGTGCCAGCAGCACCCGGGACAGGGGTTTCGGAGAGACCCAGTACTTC.

The V and J genes are TRBV12-3 or TRBV12-4 and TRBJ1-2, with D maybe TRBD1 (5 bases). This CDR3 contains 13 residues. Deletions cut 6 bases from V and 11 bases from J, with 19 bases between. CDR3 amino acids: CASRPDSLPSYTF. CDR3 nucleotides: TGTGCCAGCAGGCCCGACAGCCTCCCTTCGTACACCTTC.

V gene TRBV5-1 combines with J gene TRBJ1-2; 7 nucleotides agree with TRBD1. The V segment lost 4 bases and the J segment 4 bases; nucleotides outside the gene matches: 4. Germline CDR1 and CDR2: SGHRS and YFSETQ. This CDR3 has 13 residues. CDR3 bases: TGCGCCAGCAGCACCAGGACAGGCTATGGCTACACCTTC. Translation: CASSTRTGYGYTF. The entire variable domain, with the rest obtained from reference TRBV5-1 and TRBJ1-2, is as follows: KAGVTQTPRYLIKTRGQQVTLSCSPISGHRSVSWYQQTPGQGLQFLFEYFSETQRNKGNFPGRFSGRQFSNSRSEMNVSTLELGDSALYLCASSTRTGYGYTFGSGTRLTVV.

The rearrangement joins TRBV20-1 to TRBJ2-7; D may be TRBD2 (5 bases). CDR1 and CDR2 from the germline V gene are DFQATT and SNEGSKA (reference sequence). The CDR3 length is 13 residues. Trimming took 3 bases from V and 3 from J, leaving 12 bases between them. Here the CDR3 reads CSASAGQVYEQYF. The DNA for the CDR3 is TGCAGTGCTAGTGCGGGTCAAGTCTACGAGCAGTACTTC.

The V call is TRBV9, the J call TRBJ2-1; TRBD2 matches at 12 bases. Germline-derived CDR1 and CDR2 are SGDLS and YYNGEE. The CDR3 extends over 16 amino acids. J lost 5 bases, V lost 4 bases, and 7 bases had no gene match. Here the CDR3 reads CASSLSLAGGDNEQFF. For the CDR3, the DNA is TGTGCCAGCAGCCTTTCACTAGCGGGAGGAGACAATGAGCAGTTCTTC.

The CDR3 bases are TGCAGTGCTAGTTATAGCGGGAGTCGGACCTACAATGAGCAGTTCTTC. This translates into CSASYSGSRTYNEQFF. The chain is built from TRBV20-1 and TRBJ2-1; 9 nucleotides align to TRBD2. The V segment lost 3 bases and the J segment 2 bases; nucleotides outside the gene matches: 8. This CDR3 has 16 amino acids. Germline V CDR1 and CDR2: DFQATT, SNEGSKA (reference sequence).

The V gene is TRBV20-1, the J gene TRBJ1-4; D unclear. Germline CDR1 and CDR2: DFQATT and SNEGSKA (reference sequence). V was shortened by 1 base and J by 8 bases, with 5 bases between the two germline ends. The CDR3 is 11 residues long. The CDR3 nucleotides read TGCAGTGCTAGAGGCGGGGAAAAACTGTTTTTT. Its translation: CSARGGEKLFF.

The rearrangement joins TRBV7-3 to TRBJ2-2; possibly TRBD1 for D (6 bases). V dropped 3 bases and J dropped 7 bases, with 15 bases sitting between them. Per germline, CDR1 SGHTA and CDR2 FQGTGA. The CDR3 spans 15 residues. The CDR3: CASSLSAGVNGELFF. The CDR3 coding sequence is TGTGCCAGCAGCTTGTCGGCAGGGGTTAACGGGGAGCTGTTTTTT.

The V call is TRBV9, the J call TRBJ2-7; D possibly corresponds to TRBD2 (6 bases). The CDR3 sequence is 15 residues long. Germline CDR1 is SGDLS and CDR2 is YYNGEE. Trimming took 0 bases from V and 3 from J, leaving 13 bases between them. The CDR3 protein is CASSVAGGGIYEQYF. The CDR3 DNA sequence: TGTGCCAGCAGCGTAGCAGGTGGGGGGATCTACGAGCAGTACTTC.

The V call is TRBV11-2, the J call TRBJ1-2; TRBD1 is a possible D gene (6 bases). CDR3 length: 13 amino acids. Trimming took off 0 bases at V and 8 bases at J, with 10 bases between the two ends. Germline lookup yields CDR1 SGHAT and CDR2 FQNNGV. The CDR3 spells CASSLDRGEGYTF. For the CDR3, the DNA is TGTGCCAGCAGCTTAGACAGGGGAGAAGGCTACACCTTC.

The rearrangement links TRBV11-2 to TRBJ2-6; D perhaps matches TRBD1 (5 bases). This CDR3 comprises 15 residues. Germline V lookup: CDR1 SGHAT, CDR2 FQNNGV. The V and J ends lost 5 bases and 2 bases respectively, with 10 bases between them. The CDR3 region is CASSRRGTGANVLTF. CDR3 in DNA: TGTGCCAGCAGCCGAAGGGGTACTGGGGCCAACGTCCTGACTTTC. Full variable domain (remainder filled in from reference TRBV11-2 and TRBJ2-6): EAGVAQSPRYKIIEKRQSVAFWCNPISGHATLYWYQQILGQGPKLLIQFQNNGVVDDSQLPKDRFSAERLKGVDSTLKIQPAKLEDSAVYLCASSRRGTGANVLTFGAGSRLTVL.

V usage is TRBV7-2 and J usage is TRBJ1-2, with 8 nucleotides matching TRBD1. V was clipped by 6 bases and J by 2 bases; unmatched bases: 5. Germline CDR1 reads SGHTA; CDR2 reads FQGNSA. CDR3 length equals 14 residues. DNA of the CDR3: TGTGCCAGCAGTCGTACAGGGGGAAACTATGGCTACACCTTC. This translates into CASSRTGGNYGYTF.